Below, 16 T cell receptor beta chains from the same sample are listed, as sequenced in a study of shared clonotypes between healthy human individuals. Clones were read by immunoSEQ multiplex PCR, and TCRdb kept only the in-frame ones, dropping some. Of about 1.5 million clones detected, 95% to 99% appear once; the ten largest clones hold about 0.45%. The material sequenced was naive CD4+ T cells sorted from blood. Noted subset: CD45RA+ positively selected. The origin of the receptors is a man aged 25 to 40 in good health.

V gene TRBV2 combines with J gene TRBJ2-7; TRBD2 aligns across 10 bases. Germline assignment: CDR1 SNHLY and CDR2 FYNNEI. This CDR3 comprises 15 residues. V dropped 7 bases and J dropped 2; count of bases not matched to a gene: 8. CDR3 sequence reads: CASTAQTSGPYEQYF. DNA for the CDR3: TGTGCCAGCACCGCTCAGACTAGCGGGCCCTACGAGCAGTACTTC.

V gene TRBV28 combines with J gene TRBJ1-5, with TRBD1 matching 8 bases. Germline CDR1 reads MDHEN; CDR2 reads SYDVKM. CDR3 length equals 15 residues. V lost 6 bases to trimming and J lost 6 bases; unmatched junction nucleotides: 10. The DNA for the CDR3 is TGTGCCAGCAGCGCTCCGGGACAGGATATTCAGCCCCAGCATTTT. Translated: CASSAPGQDIQPQHF.

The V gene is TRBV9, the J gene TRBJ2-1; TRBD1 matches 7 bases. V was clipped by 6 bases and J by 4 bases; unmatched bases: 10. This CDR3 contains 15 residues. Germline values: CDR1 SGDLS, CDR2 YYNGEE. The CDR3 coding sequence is TGTGCCAGCAACGTTGGACAGGACAGATACAATGAGCAGTTCTTC. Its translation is CASNVGQDRYNEQFF.

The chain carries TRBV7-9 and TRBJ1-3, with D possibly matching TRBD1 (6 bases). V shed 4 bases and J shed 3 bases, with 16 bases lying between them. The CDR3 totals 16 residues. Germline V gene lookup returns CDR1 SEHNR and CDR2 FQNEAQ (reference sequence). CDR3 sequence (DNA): TGTGCCAGCAGCTCTCCTGGGGGGCTGCGTGGAAACACCATATATTTT. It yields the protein CASSSPGGLRGNTIYF.

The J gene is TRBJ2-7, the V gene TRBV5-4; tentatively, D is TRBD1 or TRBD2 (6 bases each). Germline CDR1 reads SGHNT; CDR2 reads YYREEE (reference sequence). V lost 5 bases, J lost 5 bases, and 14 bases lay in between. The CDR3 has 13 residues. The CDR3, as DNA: TGTGCCAGCAGTCGTTGGGGGGCCAACGAGCAGTACTTC. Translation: CASSRWGANEQYF. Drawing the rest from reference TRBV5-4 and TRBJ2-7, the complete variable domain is ETGVTQSPTHLIKTRGQQVTLRCSSQSGHNTVSWYQQALGQGPQFIFQYYREEENGRGNFPPRFSGLQFPNYSSELNVNALELDDSALYLCASSRWGANEQYFGPGTRLTVT.

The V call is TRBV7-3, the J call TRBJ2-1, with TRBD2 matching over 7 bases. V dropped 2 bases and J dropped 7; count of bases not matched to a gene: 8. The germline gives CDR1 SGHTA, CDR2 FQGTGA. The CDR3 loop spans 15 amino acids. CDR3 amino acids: CASSLSPGGPNEQFF. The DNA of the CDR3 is TGTGCCAGCAGCTTATCACCGGGAGGTCCGAATGAGCAGTTCTTC.

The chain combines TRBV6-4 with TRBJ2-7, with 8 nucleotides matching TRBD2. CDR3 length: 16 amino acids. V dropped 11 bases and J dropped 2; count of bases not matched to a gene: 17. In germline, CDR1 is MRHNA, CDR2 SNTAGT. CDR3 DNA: TGTGCCTCTAATATGTCGGGAGGGCCGATCGCCTACGAGCAGTACTTC. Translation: CASNMSGGPIAYEQYF.

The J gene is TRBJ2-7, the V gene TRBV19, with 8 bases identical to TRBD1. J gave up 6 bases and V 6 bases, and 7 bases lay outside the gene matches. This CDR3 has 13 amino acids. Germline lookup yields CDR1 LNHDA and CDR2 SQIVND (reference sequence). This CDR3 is CASRPGTGPEQYF. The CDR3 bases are TGTGCCAGTAGGCCCGGGACAGGTCCCGAGCAGTACTTC.

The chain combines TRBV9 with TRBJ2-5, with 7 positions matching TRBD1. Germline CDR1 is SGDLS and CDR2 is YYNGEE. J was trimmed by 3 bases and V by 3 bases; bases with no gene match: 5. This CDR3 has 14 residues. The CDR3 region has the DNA TGTGCCAGCAGCGCCCAGACAGGGAAAGAGACCCAGTACTTC. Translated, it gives CASSAQTGKETQYF.

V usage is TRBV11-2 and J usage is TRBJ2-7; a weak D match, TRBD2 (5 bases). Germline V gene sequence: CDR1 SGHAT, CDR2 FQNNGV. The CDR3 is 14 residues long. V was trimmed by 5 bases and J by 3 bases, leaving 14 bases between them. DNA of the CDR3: TGTGCCAGCAGCGAAGTCGGCGGGTACTACGAGCAGTACTTC. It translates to CASSEVGGYYEQYF. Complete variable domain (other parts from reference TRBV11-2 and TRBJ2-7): EAGVAQSPRYKIIEKRQSVAFWCNPISGHATLYWYQQILGQGPKLLIQFQNNGVVDDSQLPKDRFSAERLKGVDSTLKIQPAKLEDSAVYLCASSEVGGYYEQYFGPGTRLTVT.

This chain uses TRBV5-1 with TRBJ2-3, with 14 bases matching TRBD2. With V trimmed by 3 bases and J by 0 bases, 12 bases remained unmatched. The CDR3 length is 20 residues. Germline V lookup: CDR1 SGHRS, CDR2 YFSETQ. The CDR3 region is CASSSIPGTSGSWSTDTQYF. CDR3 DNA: TGCGCCAGCAGCTCGATTCCGGGGACTAGCGGGAGCTGGAGCACAGATACGCAGTATTTT.

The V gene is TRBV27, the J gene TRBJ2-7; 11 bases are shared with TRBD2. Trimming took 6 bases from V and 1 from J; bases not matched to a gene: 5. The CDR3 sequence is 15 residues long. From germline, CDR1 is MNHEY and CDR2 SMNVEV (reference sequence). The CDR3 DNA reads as TGTGCCAGCAGAGTCGGGACTAGCGGATCCTACGAGCAGTACTTC. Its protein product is CASRVGTSGSYEQYF.

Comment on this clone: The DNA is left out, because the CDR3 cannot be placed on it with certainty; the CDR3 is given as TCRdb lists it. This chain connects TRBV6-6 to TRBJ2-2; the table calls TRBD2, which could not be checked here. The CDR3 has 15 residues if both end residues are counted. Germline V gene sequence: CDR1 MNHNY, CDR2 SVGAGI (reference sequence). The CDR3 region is CASMKTSLRAGELFF.

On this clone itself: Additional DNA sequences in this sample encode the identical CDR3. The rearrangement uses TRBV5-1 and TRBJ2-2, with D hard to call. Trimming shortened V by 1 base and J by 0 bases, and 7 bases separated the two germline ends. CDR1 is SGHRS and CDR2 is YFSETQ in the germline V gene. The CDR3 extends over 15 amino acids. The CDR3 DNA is TGCGCCAGCAGCTTGACTGGAACGAACACCGGGGAGCTGTTTTTT. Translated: CASSLTGTNTGELFF.

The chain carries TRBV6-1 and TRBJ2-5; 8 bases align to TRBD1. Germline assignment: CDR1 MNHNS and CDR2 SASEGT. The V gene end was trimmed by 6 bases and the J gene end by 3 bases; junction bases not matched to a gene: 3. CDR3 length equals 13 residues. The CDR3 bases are TGTGCCAGCAGGGGGACAGGCAAAGAGACCCAGTACTTC. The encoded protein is CASRGTGKETQYF.

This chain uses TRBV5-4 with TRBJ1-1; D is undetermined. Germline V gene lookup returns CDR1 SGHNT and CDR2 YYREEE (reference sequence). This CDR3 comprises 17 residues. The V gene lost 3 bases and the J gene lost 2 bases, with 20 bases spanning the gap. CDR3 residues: CASSSDPGRVVNTEAFF. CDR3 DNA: TGTGCCAGCAGCTCAGACCCGGGTAGGGTGGTCAACACTGAAGCTTTCTTT.